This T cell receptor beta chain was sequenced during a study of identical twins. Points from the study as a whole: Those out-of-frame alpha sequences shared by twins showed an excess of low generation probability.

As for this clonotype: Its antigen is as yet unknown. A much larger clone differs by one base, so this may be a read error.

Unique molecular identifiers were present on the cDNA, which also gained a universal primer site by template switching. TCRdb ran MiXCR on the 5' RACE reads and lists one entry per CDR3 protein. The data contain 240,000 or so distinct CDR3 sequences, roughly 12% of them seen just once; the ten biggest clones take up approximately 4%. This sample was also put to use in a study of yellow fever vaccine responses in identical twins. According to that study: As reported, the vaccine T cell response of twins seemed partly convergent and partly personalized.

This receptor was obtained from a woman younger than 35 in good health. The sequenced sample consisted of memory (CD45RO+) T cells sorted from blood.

CDR3 coding DNA: TGTTCCAGCAGCTCCCTGTCCCATGACAATGAGCAGTTCTTC. Its protein product is CSSSSLSHDNEQFF. The V and J genes are TRBV5-6 and TRBJ2-1; no clear D. Looked up from germline, CDR1 is SGHDT and CDR2 is YYEEEE. The CDR3 is made up of 14 amino acids.